This T cell receptor (beta chain) was retrieved from a study of cytomegalovirus exposure and HLA in healthy donors. The study ran its PCR with 60 Vbeta and 13 Jbeta primers. The protocol was immunoSEQ multiplex PCR, while the TCRdb copy is restricted to in-frame clones and leaves out a portion. Altogether about 120,000 clones are present, roughly four fifths being singletons, with the ten largest covering around 1.4%. Germline lookup yields CDR1 SGHDT and CDR2 YYEEEE. The CDR3 covers 15 residues. Trimming removed 4 bases at V and 2 bases at J, with 13 bases between. The TCR was taken from a woman between 18 and 29 years old in good health and CMV-seronegative. The V call is TRBV5-6, the J call TRBJ2-4, with D possibly being TRBD1 (6 bases). Source material: PBMCs. The CDR3 sequence is CASSPGTLTKNIQYF. CDR3 DNA: TGTGCCAGCAGCCCCGGGACATTAACCAAAAACATTCAGTACTTC.